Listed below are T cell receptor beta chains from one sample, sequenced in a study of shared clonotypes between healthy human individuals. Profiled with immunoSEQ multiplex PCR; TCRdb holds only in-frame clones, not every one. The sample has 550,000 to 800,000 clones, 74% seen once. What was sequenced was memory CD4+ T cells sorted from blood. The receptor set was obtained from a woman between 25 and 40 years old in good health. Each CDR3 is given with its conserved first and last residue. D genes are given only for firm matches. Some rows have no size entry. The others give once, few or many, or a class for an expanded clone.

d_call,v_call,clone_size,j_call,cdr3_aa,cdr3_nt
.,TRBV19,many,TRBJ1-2,CASSIALGEYGYTF,TGTGCCAGTAGTATAGCACTGGGTGAATATGGCTACACCTTC
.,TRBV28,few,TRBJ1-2,CATPDSYYGYTF,TGTGCCACGCCGGACAGTTACTATGGCTACACCTTC
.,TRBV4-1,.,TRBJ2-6,CASSPGFSGANVLTF,TGCGCCAGCAGTCCGGGGTTCTCTGGGGCCAACGTCCTGACTTTC
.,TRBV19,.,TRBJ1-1,CASRDEGTGNTEAFF,TGTGCCAGTAGGGATGAGGGGACGGGGAACACTGAAGCTTTCTTT
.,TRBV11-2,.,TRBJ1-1,CASSLEMNTEAFF,TGTGCCAGCAGCTTAGAAATGAACACTGAAGCTTTCTTT
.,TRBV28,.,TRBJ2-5,CASRGVGETQYF,TGTGCCAGCAGGGGGGTCGGGGAGACCCAGTACTTC
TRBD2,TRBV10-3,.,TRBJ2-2,CAISESGRKRESGRRGTGELFF,TGTGCCATCAGTGAAAGCGGCAGGAAGCGTGAAAGCGGGAGAAGGGGAACCGGGGAGCTGTTTTTT
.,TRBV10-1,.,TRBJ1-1,CASSGGIGAEAFF,TGCGCCAGCAGTGGAGGGATCGGCGCTGAAGCTTTCTTT
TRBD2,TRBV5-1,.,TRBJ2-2,CASKALAGVGNTGELFF,TGCGCCAGCAAGGCGTTGGCGGGAGTCGGGAACACCGGGGAGCTGTTTTTT
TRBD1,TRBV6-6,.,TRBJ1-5,CASSTTGGAGQPQHF,TGTGCCAGCAGCACGACAGGGGGCGCGGGTCAGCCCCAGCATTTT
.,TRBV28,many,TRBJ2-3,CASSPPTDTQYF,TGTGCCAGCAGTCCCCCCACAGATACGCAGTATTTT
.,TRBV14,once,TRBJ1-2,CASSQDIRGYTF,TGTGCCAGCAGCCAAGATATACGAGGCTACACCTTC
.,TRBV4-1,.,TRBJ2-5,CASSQEGASQETQYF,TGCGCCAGCAGCCAAGAGGGGGCTAGCCAAGAGACCCAGTACTTC
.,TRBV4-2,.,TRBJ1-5,CASSHGFAQGNQPQHF,TGTGCCAGCAGCCACGGCTTCGCCCAGGGCAATCAGCCCCAGCATTTT
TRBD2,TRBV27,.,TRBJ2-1,CASRAGGPYNEQFF,TGTGCCAGCAGGGCGGGAGGGCCCTACAATGAGCAGTTCTTC
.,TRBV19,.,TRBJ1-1,CASSPFSGTANTEAFF,TGTGCCAGTAGCCCCTTCTCCGGGACCGCGAACACTGAAGCTTTCTTT
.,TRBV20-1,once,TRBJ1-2,CSATGTYGYTF,TGCAGTGCCACAGGGACCTATGGCTACACCTTC
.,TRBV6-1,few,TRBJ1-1,CASSGGTDYTEAFF,TGTGCCAGCAGTGGCGGGACTGACTACACTGAAGCTTTCTTT